The source of this TCR beta chain is a study of blood T cell repertoires in COVID-19. The CDR3 covers 14 residues. The V end was cut by 2 bases, the J end by 6 bases, with 13 bases between. From germline, CDR1 is SNHLY and CDR2 FYNNEI. The data were produced by immunoSEQ multiplex PCR, yet TCRdb's version contains in-frame clones alone and is incomplete. The sample gives about 170,000 clones, roughly four fifths of which show up once; around 7.6% is in the top ten. The sequenced sample consisted of peripheral blood. The sequence was collected from a man between 40 and 49 years old who had recovered from COVID-19. The chain combines TRBV2 with TRBJ1-2; a weak D match, TRBD1 (5 bases). The CDR3 reads CASSERAGRHGYTF. The CDR3 bases are TGTGCCAGCAGTGAACGGGCAGGGCGACATGGCTACACCTTC.